Listed below are T cell receptor beta chains from one sample, sequenced in a study of beta chain features in type 1 diabetes. TCRdb keeps only in-frame clones here, not all; method: immunoSEQ multiplex PCR. Of hundreds of thousands of clones detected, about 14% appear once; the ten largest clones hold 0.035% to 0.045%. Sequencing was carried out using naive CD4+ T cells from blood. These receptors were taken from a man younger than 35 with type 1 diabetes. The CDR3 runs from the conserved cysteine through the conserved F or W. D genes are given only for firm matches. Clone size appears in some rows only: once, few, many, or a class for an expanded clone.

clone_size cdr3_length d_call j_call v_call cdr3_aa cdr3_nt
few 16 TRBD1 TRBJ2-7 TRBV7-9 CASSPRLGQGIYEQYF TGTGCCAGCAGCCCTCGACTCGGACAGGGGATATACGAGCAGTACTTC
few 16 NA TRBJ1-1 TRBV5-1 CASSFSPPGRDTEAFF TGCGCCAGCAGCTTCTCTCCCCCAGGGAGAGACACTGAAGCTTTCTTT
NA 13 NA TRBJ1-2 TRBV7-9 CASSLPALYGYTF TGTGCCAGCAGCTTACCGGCCCTCTATGGCTACACCTTC
few 15 TRBD2 TRBJ2-3 TRBV11-3 CASSGLAGDADTQYF TGTGCCAGCAGCGGACTAGCGGGGGACGCAGATACGCAGTATTTT
few 15 NA TRBJ2-7 TRBV7-2 CASSLGATTFREQYF TGTGCCAGCAGCTTAGGAGCGACCACTTTCAGGGAGCAGTACTTC
NA 14 NA TRBJ2-5 TRBV9 CASSADRRQETQYF TGTGCCAGCAGCGCAGACAGGCGCCAAGAGACCCAGTACTTC
NA 13 NA TRBJ1-2 TRBV29-1 CSVTGRTNYGYTF TGCAGCGTTACAGGGCGGACTAACTATGGCTACACCTTC
NA 16 TRBD2 TRBJ2-3 TRBV30 CAWRHKGGGATDTQYF TGTGCCTGGAGACACAAAGGCGGGGGGGCCACAGATACGCAGTATTTT
few 14 NA TRBJ1-1 TRBV5-6 CASSFGVANTEAFF TGTGCCAGCAGCTTCGGTGTGGCGAACACTGAAGCTTTCTTT
NA 14 NA TRBJ1-1 TRBV29-1 CSVVPAQEGTEAFF TGCAGCGTTGTACCGGCGCAAGAGGGCACTGAAGCTTTCTTT
NA 12 NA TRBJ2-7 TRBV7-6 CASSLAQDMQYF TGTGCCAGCAGCTTAGCGCAGGACATGCAGTACTTC
NA 15 NA TRBJ2-1 TRBV19 CASSIGESSYNEQFF TGTGCCAGTAGTATCGGAGAAAGCTCCTACAATGAGCAGTTCTTC
few 16 TRBD2 TRBJ2-1 TRBV15 CATSRDLRGGLDEQFF TGTGCCACCAGCAGAGATTTGCGGGGGGGCCTGGATGAGCAGTTCTTC
NA 19 TRBD2 TRBJ2-3 TRBV10-1 CASSDLRDRAGAHTDTQYF TGCGCCAGCAGTGACCTTAGGGATCGAGCGGGAGCCCACACAGATACGCAGTATTTT
few 13 NA TRBJ2-1 TRBV6-5 CASKEGSYNEQFF TGTGCCAGCAAAGAGGGCTCCTACAATGAGCAGTTCTTC
few 16 TRBD1 TRBJ2-7 TRBV7-9 CASSGKGARRFHEQYF TGTGCCAGCAGCGGCAAGGGGGCGCGCCGTTTCCACGAGCAGTACTTC
few 14 TRBD1 TRBJ2-5 TRBV7-9 CASSSRDRQETQYF TGTGCCAGCAGCTCTAGGGACAGGCAAGAGACCCAGTACTTC
few 13 NA TRBJ2-6 TRBV19 CASRPPGANVLTF TGTGCCAGTAGACCGCCTGGGGCCAACGTCCTGACTTTC
few 12 NA TRBJ1-2 TRBV6-5 CASRTGPRGYTF TGTGCCAGCAGGACAGGACCCAGGGGCTACACCTTC
few 14 NA TRBJ2-7 TRBV10-3 CAIRTRASSYEQYF TGTGCCATCCGCACTAGGGCCAGTTCCTACGAGCAGTACTTC
few 20 NA TRBJ2-1 TRBV21-1 CASSNGQIGPGGPSYNEQFF TGTGCCAGCAGCAATGGTCAGATTGGGCCAGGGGGTCCTTCCTACAATGAGCAGTTCTTC
NA 15 NA TRBJ2-5 TRBV4-2 CASSQLLQDQETQYF TGTGCCAGCAGCCAACTCCTACAGGACCAAGAGACCCAGTACTTC
NA 16 TRBD1 TRBJ2-6 TRBV10-3 CAISGTGGAGANVLTF TGTGCCATCTCCGGGACAGGGGGCGCTGGGGCCAACGTCCTGACTTTC
few 13 TRBD2 TRBJ2-7 TRBV30 CAWGGGLVYEQYF TGTGCCTGGGGAGGGGGACTAGTCTACGAGCAGTACTTC
NA 16 TRBD2 TRBJ2-1 TRBV11-2 CASRKPGGSSYNEQFF TGTGCCAGCAGAAAACCTGGCGGGAGTTCCTACAATGAGCAGTTCTTC
few 14 NA TRBJ2-1 TRBV30 CAWSVNRGRNEQFF TGTGCCTGGAGTGTTAACCGTGGACGGAATGAGCAGTTCTTC
few 15 TRBD2 TRBJ2-1 TRBV19 CATKTGTSRYNEQFF TGTGCCACAAAAACCGGGACTAGCCGGTACAATGAGCAGTTCTTC
few 15 NA TRBJ2-1 TRBV7-3 CASSPDTSSYNEQFF TGTGCCAGCAGCCCTGACACGAGCAGCTACAATGAGCAGTTCTTC
NA 16 TRBD2 TRBJ2-1 TRBV18 CASSPPGLAPYNEQFF TGTGCCAGCTCCCCACCGGGACTAGCGCCCTACAATGAGCAGTTCTTC
NA 14 NA TRBJ1-6 TRBV28 CASSSQPGDSPLHF TGTGCCAGCTCCTCGCAGCCAGGGGATTCACCCCTCCACTTT
few 13 NA TRBJ1-5 TRBV5-1 CASSLDGPQPQHF TGCGCCAGCAGCTTGGACGGGCCACAGCCCCAGCATTTT
few 12 NA TRBJ1-2 TRBV29-1 CSVDWGLSGYTF TGCAGCGTTGATTGGGGGCTAAGTGGCTACACCTTC
few 12 NA TRBJ2-3 TRBV30 CAWSHSPDTQYF TGTGCCTGGAGTCACTCACCAGATACGCAGTATTTT
NA 14 NA TRBJ2-1 TRBV4-2 CASSQDAVDSQQFF TGTGCCAGCAGCCAAGATGCAGTAGACTCCCAGCAGTTCTTC
NA 16 TRBD2 TRBJ2-3 TRBV5-8 CASSLHLAGGRDTQYF TGTGCCAGCAGCTTGCATCTAGCGGGGGGTCGAGATACGCAGTATTTT
NA 12 NA TRBJ1-1 TRBV14 CASSQAPQEAFF TGTGCCAGCAGCCAAGCTCCACAAGAAGCTTTCTTT
few 16 NA TRBJ2-1 TRBV30 CAWSQGGTPSYNEQFF TGTGCCTGGAGTCAAGGGGGGACACCTTCCTACAATGAGCAGTTCTTC
few 15 NA TRBJ2-3 TRBV4-2 CASSQNHASADTQYF TGTGCCAGCAGCCAAAATCATGCCAGCGCCGATACGCAGTATTTT
NA 15 TRBD1 TRBJ2-6 TRBV7-3 CATGQAISGANVLTF TGTGCCACTGGACAGGCCATCTCTGGGGCCAACGTCCTGACTTTC
few 15 NA TRBJ1-2 TRBV18 CASSALAPQSYGYTF TGTGCCAGCTCAGCCCTGGCTCCTCAATCTTATGGCTACACCTTC
NA 14 NA TRBJ1-2 TRBV14 CASSQARWGYGYTF TGTGCCAGCAGCCAAGCAAGGTGGGGCTATGGCTACACCTTC
NA 13 NA TRBJ1-5 TRBV28 CASSLTRDQPQHF TGTGCCAGCAGTTTAACTCGAGATCAGCCCCAGCATTTT
few 15 NA TRBJ2-1 TRBV5-1 CASSLTGQDYNEQFF TGCGCCAGCAGCTTGACGGGGCAAGACTACAATGAGCAGTTCTTC
few 13 TRBD1 TRBJ2-7 TRBV29-1 CSVDPGQGFEQYF TGCAGCGTTGATCCGGGACAGGGGTTCGAGCAGTACTTC
few 12 NA TRBJ2-3 TRBV7-2 CASSPYTDTQYF TGTGCCAGCAGCCCTTACACAGATACGCAGTATTTT
NA 14 NA TRBJ2-3 TRBV5-1 CASSFGTLPATQYF TGCGCCAGCAGCTTTGGTACCCTCCCTGCTACGCAGTATTTT
few 14 NA TRBJ2-3 TRBV19 CASSYGQSTDTQYF TGTGCCAGTAGTTACGGACAGAGCACAGATACGCAGTATTTT
NA 11 NA TRBJ2-1 TRBV30 CAWSAQGEQFF TGTGCCTGGAGTGCCCAGGGAGAGCAGTTCTTC
NA 13 NA TRBJ2-5 TRBV9 CASSRTSHETQYF TGTGCCAGCAGCAGAACTAGCCACGAGACCCAGTACTTC
NA 13 NA TRBJ1-2 TRBV18 CASSEDGNYGYTF TGTGCCAGCTCGGAGGACGGGAACTATGGCTACACCTTC
few 15 NA TRBJ2-2 TRBV6-5 CASSQLSSNTGELFF TGTGCCAGCAGCCAACTATCTTCGAACACCGGGGAGCTGTTTTTT
NA 15 TRBD1 TRBJ2-7 TRBV27 CASSFGDRSSYEQYF TGTGCCAGCAGTTTCGGGGACAGGAGCTCCTACGAGCAGTACTTC
NA 17 NA TRBJ1-1 TRBV29-1 CSVAPDLGERMNTEAFF TGCAGCGTTGCCCCCGACCTCGGCGAAAGGATGAACACTGAAGCTTTCTTT
few 11 NA TRBJ2-2 TRBV28 CASSFRGELFF TGTGCCAGCAGTTTTCGCGGGGAGCTGTTTTTT
few 14 NA TRBJ1-1 TRBV27 CASSLRRMDAEAFF TGTGCCAGCAGTTTACGACGGATGGATGCTGAAGCTTTCTTT
NA 14 NA TRBJ1-1 TRBV29-1 CSVEPISMNTEAFF TGCAGCGTTGAACCCATATCAATGAACACTGAAGCTTTCTTT
few 14 NA TRBJ1-1 TRBV4-2 CASSQGWSDTEAFF TGTGCCAGCAGCCAAGGATGGTCGGACACTGAAGCTTTCTTT
few 14 TRBD2 TRBJ2-7 TRBV5-1 CASSPGGTPYEQYF TGCGCCAGCAGCCCGGGGGGTACGCCCTACGAGCAGTACTTC
few 18 NA TRBJ1-6 TRBV4-3 CASSQVGMGSSYNSPLHF TGCGCCAGCAGCCAAGTCGGCATGGGGAGCTCCTATAATTCACCCCTCCACTTT